Listed below are T cell receptor beta chains from one sample, sequenced in a study of blood T cell repertoires in COVID-19. Sequencing used immunoSEQ multiplex PCR; TCRdb keeps in-frame clones, though not all of them. The table includes around 170,000 clones, around 89% detected once. The sequencing sample was made of peripheral blood. The receptors stem from a man aged 60 to 75 with acute or convalescent COVID-19. The CDR3 runs from the conserved cysteine through the conserved F or W. Each record gives: CDR3 length, D gene, V gene, J gene, clone size, CDR3 DNA, CDR3 protein. A D gene is named only where the DNA matches it firmly. Not every row has a clone size; where given, it reads once, few, many or a size class.

15	TRBD1	TRBV20-1	TRBJ2-3	-	TGCAGTGCTAGTGGACAGGGGGACGGCACAGATACGCAGTATTTT	CSASGQGDGTDTQYF
17	-	TRBV5-1	TRBJ2-3	once	TGCGCCAGCAGCCGGGTAATCCTAGTGAGCGGAACAGATACGCAGTATTTT	CASSRVILVSGTDTQYF
14	TRBD2	TRBV5-5	TRBJ2-7	-	TGTGCCAGCAGCTCCCGGGAGGGGGCCTACGAGCAGTACTTC	CASSSREGAYEQYF
16	TRBD2	TRBV11-3	TRBJ2-2	once	TGTGCCAGCAGTCGCGGCACGGGACTATACACCGGGGAGCTGTTTTTT	CASSRGTGLYTGELFF
16	-	TRBV21-1	TRBJ1-5	-	TGTGCCAGCAGCAGGGGGCGGATCCGGAGCAATCAGCCCCAGCATTTT	CASSRGRIRSNQPQHF
15	-	TRBV19	TRBJ1-4	-	TGTGCCAGTAGTCTCCACAGGGCAACTAATGAAAAACTGTTTTTT	CASSLHRATNEKLFF
16	-	TRBV3-1/TRBV3-2	TRBJ1-6	-	TGTGCCAGCAGCCAAGATAGTACTTCGTACAGTCCACCCCTCCACTTT	CASSQDSTSYSPPLHF
20	TRBD2	TRBV4-2	TRBJ2-3	-	TGTGCCAGCAGCCAAGAGGGACTAGCGGGGGACCTCCTTATGGCAGATACGCAGTATTTT	CASSQEGLAGDLLMADTQYF
15	-	TRBV27	TRBJ1-2	-	TGTGCCAGCAGTCCAGGGGACCGATACAACTATGGCTACACCTTC	CASSPGDRYNYGYTF
11	TRBD1	TRBV30	TRBJ2-5	-	TGTGCCAGTGGACAGGGATTGCCCCAGTACTTC	CASGQGLPQYF
17	TRBD2	TRBV4-2	TRBJ2-7	-	TGTGCCAGCAGCCCCCTACTAGCGGGGGATCAGTCCTACGAGCAGTACTTC	CASSPLLAGDQSYEQYF
13	-	TRBV18	TRBJ2-5	-	TGTGCCAGCTCAGCGGGACTTCAAGAGACCCAGTACTTC	CASSAGLQETQYF
12	-	TRBV7-9	TRBJ2-7	-	TGTGCCAGCAGCTCCCAAGAAGAGGCGCAGTACTTC	CASSSQEEAQYF
11	-	TRBV9	TRBJ1-1	-	TGTGCCAGGTCGGTCATATCTGAAGCTTTCTTT	CARSVISEAFF
18	-	TRBV4-2	TRBJ2-2	-	TGTGCCAGCAGCCACGACGGAGGGGGGGCGTCTAACACCGGGGAGCTGTTTTTT	CASSHDGGGASNTGELFF
17	TRBD2	TRBV11-2	TRBJ2-2	-	TGTGCCAGCAGTCAAAGGCGGCTAGCGGGGGGAACCGGGGAGCTGTTTTTT	CASSQRRLAGGTGELFF
14	TRBD1	TRBV2	TRBJ2-7	-	TGTGCCAGCAGGCCAGGACAGGGCACCTACGAGCAGTACTTC	CASRPGQGTYEQYF
12	-	TRBV5-1	TRBJ2-1	-	TGCGCCAGCAGCTTAGGGGACAATGAGCAGTTCTTC	CASSLGDNEQFF
14	-	TRBV11-2	TRBJ2-2	once	TGTGCCAGCAGGGGCCGAGCGGACACCGGGGAGCTGTTTTTT	CASRGRADTGELFF
13	-	TRBV12-3/TRBV12-4	TRBJ1-2	-	TGTGCCAGCAGTTTCCGGAGCGGCTATGGCTACACCTTC	CASSFRSGYGYTF
14	-	TRBV2	TRBJ1-5	-	TGTGCCAGCAGTGTGGCGGTCGGGAATCAGCCCCAGCATTTT	CASSVAVGNQPQHF
15	TRBD2	TRBV7-2	TRBJ2-3	-	TGTGCCAGCAGCCTTAGCGGGGGGGCTTTAGATACGCAGTATTTT	CASSLSGGALDTQYF
13	-	TRBV6-4	TRBJ1-2	-	TGTGCCAGCAGTGGCCAGGGAGGGGATGGCTACACCTTC	CASSGQGGDGYTF
16	-	TRBV21-1	TRBJ1-6	-	TGTGCCAGCAGCAAGGGCAGCACCTCCTATAATTCACCCCTCCACTTT	CASSKGSTSYNSPLHF
17	-	TRBV6-1	TRBJ1-6	-	TGTGCCAGCAGTGAGGGAGTGTGGGGATCTTATAATTCACCCCTCCACTTT	CASSEGVWGSYNSPLHF
14	-	TRBV6-5	TRBJ2-1	-	TGTGCCAGCGAGAGTAGAAGCGCCGGGGGTGAGCAGTTCTTC	CASESRSAGGEQFF
14	-	TRBV19	TRBJ1-5	few	TGTGCCAGTCGTGGGCCTCGGGGGATACAGCCCCAGCATTTT	CASRGPRGIQPQHF
19	-	TRBV7-2	TRBJ1-6	-	TGTGCCAGCAGCTTAGTTGGTTTGCCGGGAAGCTCCTATAATTCACCCCTCCACTTT	CASSLVGLPGSSYNSPLHF
15	-	TRBV2	TRBJ1-4	few	TGTGCCAGCACCAAAAAGGGGGGGTACAATGAAAAACTGTTTTTT	CASTKKGGYNEKLFF
15	TRBD1	TRBV7-3	TRBJ2-2	-	TGTGCCAGCAGCCGAGTAGGGGGCGCCTCCGGGGAGCTGTTTTTT	CASSRVGGASGELFF
14	-	TRBV7-2	TRBJ2-5	-	TGTGCCAGCAGCTATACAGGACCTCAAGAGACCCAGTACTTC	CASSYTGPQETQYF